These 8 T cell receptor beta chains were sequenced from one sample in a study of control samples from healthy donors and cancer patients (dated by TCRdb to about 2020). Library preparation employed the immunoSEQ multiplex PCR assay. Sourced from immuneACCESS, this table was stored by TCRdb with only in-frame sequences that have V and J called. A share of the clones is absent; for the studies checked, an unresolved V gene accounts for under half, and the remainder has no known explanation. Present in this sample are around 48,000 clones, 85% to 95% of which were seen just once. 23% of the sample is in the top ten clones. The sequenced sample consisted of PBMCs. The receptors were gathered from a woman aged 45 to 65 with head and neck cancer.

The chain employs TRBV6-1 and TRBJ1-2; D not certain. The ends were cut back, 3 bases at V and 4 bases at J, with 12 bases in the middle. The V gene's germline CDR1 is MNHNS and CDR2 SASEGT. The CDR3 is 14 residues long. The CDR3 sequence: CASSEDPGSYGYTF. The CDR3 bases are TGTGCCAGCAGTGAGGACCCCGGCTCCTATGGCTACACCTTC.

Here the CDR3 DNA reads TGTGCCAGCAGCCCCCGGCTAGGGACAGGGACACTAAACACCGGGGAGCTGTTTTTT. Translated, it gives CASSPRLGTGTLNTGELFF. This chain joins TRBV11-3 and TRBJ2-2, with TRBD1 identical over 9 bases. V lost 5 bases to trimming and J lost 2 bases; unmatched junction nucleotides: 15. CDR1 and CDR2 (germline): SGHNT, YENEEA. The CDR3 sequence is 19 residues long.

This rearrangement joins TRBV28 to TRBJ1-4; D possibly corresponds to TRBD1 (5 bases). This CDR3 has 15 residues. CDR1 MDHEN and CDR2 SYDVKM come from the germline V gene. V lost 6 bases and J 3 bases, leaving 14 bases between the germline ends. For the CDR3, the DNA is TGTGCCAGCAGCCCCCCAGGGAGTCCTAATGAAAAACTGTTTTTT. Amino acids: CASSPPGSPNEKLFF.

The J gene is TRBJ1-4, the V gene TRBV4-1; D not certain. This CDR3 contains 17 residues. Germline-derived CDR1 and CDR2 are MGHRA and YSYEKL. Trimming left V 2 bases short and J 4 bases short, with 17 bases between. The CDR3 DNA reads TGCGCCAGCAGCCAAAGATGGGAAGAGGCCATTAATGAAAAACTGTTTTTT. It codes for CASSQRWEEAINEKLFF.

V usage is TRBV12-5 and J usage is TRBJ1-2; 10 bases align to TRBD1. Germline values: CDR1 LGHNT, CDR2 FRNRAP. The CDR3 spans 16 residues. V trimming: 5 bases; J trimming: 3 bases; junction bases outside the gene matches: 9. The CDR3 region has the DNA TGTGCTAGTGGTCGCCGGGACAGGGGTTTGGACTATGGCTACACCTTC. Protein product: CASGRRDRGLDYGYTF.

This chain connects TRBV11-2 to TRBJ1-4; TRBD1 matches 7 bases. This CDR3 comprises 16 residues. Germline V CDR1 and CDR2: SGHAT, FQNNGV. V shed 5 bases and J 3 bases; nucleotides not matched to a gene: 9. DNA of the CDR3: TGTGCCAGCAGCCCCCTCAGGGGGAAGGCTAATGAAAAACTGTTTTTT. Translation: CASSPLRGKANEKLFF.

This chain links TRBV5-4 with TRBJ1-5; D is perhaps TRBD1 (6 bases). V was pared by 0 bases and J by 8 bases, with 15 bases between. The CDR3 totals 15 residues. The V gene's germline CDR1 is SGHNT and CDR2 YYREEE (reference sequence). Here the CDR3 DNA reads TGTGCCAGCAGCTTGGATCCGGGGCAGGGGAAGCCCCAGCATTTT. Residues: CASSLDPGQGKPQHF.

CDR3 in amino acids: CATSRDRLTGNTIYF. CDR3 DNA sequence: TGTGCCACCAGCAGAGATCGGCTGACTGGAAACACCATATATTTT. The rearrangement joins TRBV15 to TRBJ1-3, with D unclear. V shed 0 bases and J shed 2 bases, with 8 bases lying between them. Germline V lookup: CDR1 LNHNV, CDR2 YYDKDF (reference sequence). The length of the CDR3 is 15 residues.